What follows are 17 T cell receptor beta chains derived from one specimen sequenced in a study of blood T cell repertoires in COVID-19. Profiled with immunoSEQ multiplex PCR; TCRdb holds only in-frame clones, not every one. This sample carries roughly 120,000 clones, approximately 85% of them seen once, and the ten largest clones take around 5.5%. Sequencing was performed on peripheral blood. These receptors were obtained from a woman aged 55-69 years with COVID-19, enrolled during active disease.

This chain connects TRBV24-1 to TRBJ2-5; D is perhaps TRBD2 (5 bases). Trimming stripped 5 bases from V and 0 bases from J, with 12 bases between. The CDR3 runs 15 residues. Germline V gives CDR1 KGHDR, CDR2 SFDVKD. CDR3 sequence: CATSVSGLDQETQYF. As DNA, the CDR3 is TGTGCCACCAGTGTCTCAGGACTGGACCAAGAGACCCAGTACTTC.

The gene calls are TRBV20-1 and TRBJ2-3; the D gene is possibly TRBD2 (6 bases). This CDR3 comprises 13 residues. The germline V and J ends were trimmed by 3 bases and 1 base, with 8 bases remaining between them. Germline CDR1 and CDR2: DFQATT and SNEGSKA (reference sequence). The CDR3 coding sequence is TGCAGTGCTAGTCAGCGGGGCACAGATACGCAGTATTTT. Protein: CSASQRGTDTQYF.

This clone occurred a few times. The V call is TRBV30, the J call TRBJ2-6; TRBD1 is a possible D gene (5 bases). Germline CDR1 and CDR2: GTSNPN and SVGIG (reference sequence). This CDR3 is built from 16 residues. The ends were cut back, 2 bases at V and 1 base at J, with 12 bases in the middle. CDR3 DNA sequence: TGTGCCTGGAGTCGGTCCAGGGCTTCTGGGGCCAACGTCCTGACTTTC. Translation: CAWSRSRASGANVLTF. Complete variable domain (other parts from reference TRBV30 and TRBJ2-6): SQTIHQWPATLVQPVGSPLSLECTVEGTSNPNLYWYRQAAGRGLQLLFYSVGIGQISSEVPQNLSASRPQDRQFILSSKKLLLSDSGFYLCAWSRSRASGANVLTFGAGSRLTVL.

The chain couples TRBV12-5 to TRBJ1-1; D is uncertain. CDR1 is LGHNT and CDR2 is FRNRAP in the germline V gene. V lost 8 bases, J lost 13 bases, and 23 bases lay in between. The CDR3 consists of 13 residues. The CDR3, as DNA: TGTGCTAGTCATGAGGCAGGTTCCTCACGGGATTTCTTT. Translating gives CASHEAGSSRDFF.

The chain uses TRBV27 and TRBJ1-5, with TRBD1 as a possible D gene (5 bases). The CDR3 has 15 residues. CDR1 and CDR2 (germline): MNHEY, SMNVEV (reference sequence). Deletions cut 3 bases from V and 6 bases from J, with 15 bases between. CDR3 nucleotide sequence: TGTGCCAGCAGTTTCTCCCCAGGGATGGGTCAGCCCCAGCATTTT. Translated, it gives CASSFSPGMGQPQHF.

The V and J genes are TRBV18 and TRBJ2-2, with D possibly TRBD2 on 5 matching bases. CDR1 KGHSH and CDR2 LQKENI come from the germline V gene. V was shortened by 7 bases and J by 3 bases, with 12 bases between the two germline ends. This CDR3 has 14 amino acids. CDR3 region: CASCPAGDTGELFF. The CDR3 DNA reads TGTGCCAGCTGTCCGGCCGGGGACACCGGGGAGCTGTTTTTT.

The chain couples TRBV5-1 to TRBJ2-7, with D perhaps matching TRBD2 (6 bases). Trimming pared 4 bases from V and 5 bases from J, leaving 16 bases between. The CDR3 covers 14 residues. Germline V lookup: CDR1 SGHRS, CDR2 YFSETQ. The CDR3 region has the DNA TGCGCCAGCAGCCCGGGACTCGAGGGCCACGAGCAGTACTTC. Its translation is CASSPGLEGHEQYF.

V usage is TRBV7-9 and J usage is TRBJ1-1; D might be TRBD1 (5 bases). CDR1 SEHNR and CDR2 FQNEAQ come from the germline V gene (reference sequence). V lost 5 bases to trimming and J lost 5 bases, with 12 bases between them. The CDR3 is made up of 13 amino acids. DNA of the CDR3: TGTGCCAGCAGCCGTGGGGAGGGGACTGAAGCTTTCTTT. Protein product: CASSRGEGTEAFF.

The chain carries TRBV9 and TRBJ2-3, with D maybe TRBD2 (5 bases). The V gene lost 4 bases and the J gene lost 3 bases, with 21 bases spanning the gap. Germline loops: CDR1 SGDLS, CDR2 YYNGEE. The CDR3 runs 17 residues. The CDR3 sequence is CASSPGTFGIRTDTQYF. The CDR3 nucleotides are TGTGCCAGCAGCCCTGGAACTTTCGGGATCCGGACAGATACGCAGTATTTT.

CDR3 protein: CASSDHGTVGRYEQYF. CDR3 nucleotides: TGTGCCAGCAGTGACCACGGGACAGTGGGTAGGTACGAGCAGTACTTC. The genes are TRBV25-1 and TRBJ2-7; 7 bases map to TRBD1. The CDR3 sequence is 16 residues long. V was pared by 3 bases and J by 4 bases, with 12 bases of the junction left unmatched. The V gene's germline CDR1 is MGHDK and CDR2 SYGVNS.

J is TRBJ1-4 and V is TRBV2; D may be TRBD1 (6 bases). V lost 6 bases to trimming and J lost 15 bases, with 20 bases between them. The CDR3 length is 13 residues. Looked up from germline, CDR1 is SNHLY and CDR2 is FYNNEI. The CDR3 DNA follows: TGTGCCAGCAGCTATACCGGGACATCCAGTTTGTTTTTT. Translation: CASSYTGTSSLFF. Drawing the rest from reference TRBV2 and TRBJ1-4, the complete variable domain is EPEVTQTPSHQVTQMGQEVILRCVPISNHLYFYWYRQILGQKVEFLVSFYNNEISEKSEIFDDQFSVERPDGSNFTLKIRSTKLEDSAMYFCASSYTGTSSLFFGSGTQLSVL.

This chain's CDR3 is CASSQEYRADEQYF. The CDR3 DNA follows: TGTGCCAGCAGCCAAGAATACAGGGCCGACGAGCAGTACTTC. The chain joins TRBV14 to TRBJ2-7; D possibly corresponds to TRBD1 (6 bases). CDR3 size: 14 residues. V was cut by 0 bases and J by 5 bases, with 11 bases left in between. The germline V gene encodes CDR1 SGHDN and CDR2 FVKESK.

J is TRBJ1-1 and V is TRBV11-1; D is perhaps TRBD1 (6 bases). Germline loops: CDR1 SGHAT, CDR2 FQDESV (reference sequence). V was pared by 5 bases and J by 8 bases, with 15 bases between. The CDR3 contains 13 residues. CDR3 sequence reads: CASSRNQGREAFF. The CDR3 DNA reads TGTGCCAGCAGCCGAAATCAGGGGAGAGAAGCTTTCTTT.

The chain has TRBV29-1 and TRBJ1-1, with 9 bases lining up with TRBD1. CDR1 SQVTM and CDR2 ANQGSEA come from the germline V gene. The length of the CDR3 is 14 residues. Trimming took 2 bases from V and 3 from J; bases not matched to a gene: 4. The CDR3 coding sequence is TGCAGCGTTGAAAACAGGGGGCGGTACACTGAAGCTTTCTTT. This gives the protein CSVENRGRYTEAFF.

The CDR3 loop is CASSVTGTGRTEAFF. The CDR3 coding sequence is TGTGCCAGCAGCGTAACCGGGACAGGGCGGACTGAAGCTTTCTTT. V usage is TRBV5-5 and J usage is TRBJ1-1; 9 positions agree with TRBD1. V trimming: 4 bases; J trimming: 5 bases; junction bases outside the gene matches: 9. CDR1 SGHKS and CDR2 YYEKEE come from the germline V gene (reference sequence). The CDR3 contains 15 residues.

J is TRBJ1-2 and V is TRBV6-2 or TRBV6-3; TRBD1 agrees at 8 bases. Germline V gene data show CDR1 as MNHEY and CDR2 as SVGEGT. The CDR3 contains 13 residues. V dropped 6 bases and J dropped 3; count of bases not matched to a gene: 3. This chain's CDR3 is CASSLTGDYGYTF. The DNA for the CDR3 is TGTGCCAGCAGCTTGACAGGGGACTATGGCTACACCTTC.

The CDR3 reads CAWSAGTGWHQPQHF. As DNA, the CDR3 is TGTGCCTGGAGTGCCGGGACAGGGTGGCATCAGCCCCAGCATTTT. V usage is TRBV30 and J usage is TRBJ1-5; 9 bases agree with TRBD1. CDR1 is GTSNPN, CDR2 SVGIG, per germline (reference sequence). V dropped 1 base and J dropped 5; count of bases not matched to a gene: 6. The CDR3 has 15 residues.